The clone carrying this TCR beta chain has only a few counts. Its antigen is unknown. This specimen comes from a study of graft-versus-host responses after intestinal transplantation. Study as a whole: Recipients had multivisceral, liver-intestinal, or isolated intestinal transplants. Study results and limitations: GvH clonotypes were identified within recipient marrow, with a subset emerging first in ileum or blood.

Assay used: immunoSEQ multiplex PCR; TCRdb lists only in-frame clones, some missing. The sample consists of approximately 18,000 clones, 95% of them appearing once. Per germline, CDR1 LGHNA and CDR2 YNFKEQ. V lost 0 bases to trimming and J lost 0 bases; unmatched junction nucleotides: 10. The CDR3 spans 19 residues. The chain couples TRBV4-2 to TRBJ2-3, with 9 nucleotides matching TRBD2. The sequence was obtained from a human patient who received an intestinal transplant, so some T cells may come from the graft donor. Specimen: PBMCs, collected 23 days after intestinal transplant. The CDR3 coding sequence is TGTGCCAGCAGCCAAGACAACCCCCTAACTAGCGGGAGCACAGATACGCAGTATTTT. Amino acid sequence: CASSQDNPLTSGSTDTQYF.